The 12 T cell receptor beta chains in this list originate from one sample, sequenced in a study of T cells after yellow fever vaccination. TCRdb redid the calling of the 5' RACE reads with MiXCR, one entry per CDR3 protein. The table has some 29,000 distinct CDR3 sequences, around 5% seen once. This specimen was CD8+ T cells sorted from PBMCs, taken 10 days after the yellow fever booster vaccination. The receptors were gathered from a man aged 30 to 45 who received the YFV17D yellow fever vaccine.

This clonotype has a count of ten or more. The V call is TRBV5-1, the J call TRBJ1-1, with D maybe TRBD1 (6 bases). Germline values: CDR1 SGHRS, CDR2 YFSETQ. With 4 bases removed from V and 3 bases from J, the gap between germline ends came to 16 bases. The CDR3 extends over 15 amino acids. This CDR3 is CASSKTQGIDTEAFF. Here the CDR3 DNA reads TGCGCCAGCAGCAAAACACAGGGAATAGACACTGAAGCTTTCTTT.

This clonotype was recorded at least ten times. The CDR3 loop reads CAWSVLGGETQYF. CDR3 sequence (DNA): TGTGCCTGGAGTGTACTAGGGGGGGAGACCCAGTACTTC. This chain links TRBV30 with TRBJ2-5; the D gene could be TRBD1 or TRBD2 (6 bases each). Trimming stripped 0 bases from V and 5 bases from J, with 10 bases between. Looked up from germline, CDR1 is GTSNPN and CDR2 is SVGIG (reference sequence). The CDR3 is made up of 13 amino acids.

At least ten counts were recorded for this clonotype. The rearrangement joins TRBV7-6 to TRBJ1-5, with no clear D. The CDR3 has 13 residues. V lost 2 bases, J lost 5 bases, and 7 bases lay in between. CDR1 is SGHVS and CDR2 is FNYEAQ in the germline V gene. Here the CDR3 DNA reads TGTGCCAGCAGCTTATCAGAATATCAGCCCCAGCATTTT. This codes for CASSLSEYQPQHF.

This clonotype was counted at least ten times. The chain recombines TRBV19 with TRBJ2-1, with TRBD2 identical over 11 bases. Germline CDR1 and CDR2: LNHDA and SQIVND (reference sequence). Trimming took 8 bases from V and 6 from J; bases not matched to a gene: 9. The CDR3 is 15 amino acids. Here the CDR3 DNA reads TGTGCCAGTGGCAGACTAGCGGGATATCTCAATGAGCAGTTCTTC. It translates to CASGRLAGYLNEQFF.

Ten or more counts support this clonotype. The gene calls are TRBV29-1 and TRBJ2-7, with D possibly being TRBD1 or TRBD2 (6 bases each). Germline assignment: CDR1 SQVTM and CDR2 ANQGSEA. This CDR3 has 14 residues. Between the trimmed V and J ends, which lost 5 bases and 1 base, there was a span of 15 bases. CDR3 region: CSVRVGGLSYEQYF. In DNA, the CDR3 is TGCAGCGTTAGGGTTGGGGGGCTATCCTACGAGCAGTACTTC.

This clonotype was seen at least ten times. The chain couples TRBV7-9 to TRBJ1-2; D unresolved. V was trimmed by 1 base and J by 0 bases, leaving 3 bases between them. The CDR3 runs to 13 residues. In germline, CDR1 is SEHNR, CDR2 FQNEAQ (reference sequence). The CDR3 region has the DNA TGTGCCAGCAGCTTAGGAGCTAACTATGGCTACACCTTC. Its protein is CASSLGANYGYTF.

This clonotype was seen many times. The gene calls are TRBV11-1 and TRBJ2-7; D unresolved. This CDR3 region has 12 residues. Germline V lookup: CDR1 SGHAT, CDR2 FQDESV (reference sequence). The V end lost 5 bases, the J end lost 2 bases, and 7 bases lay between the germline ends. CDR3 protein: CASSPTTYEQYF. CDR3 bases: TGTGCCAGCAGCCCAACTACCTACGAGCAGTACTTC.

This clonotype was found many times. The genes are TRBV15 and TRBJ1-5; TRBD1 matches 7 bases. The CDR3 sequence is 15 residues long. The germline V gene has CDR1 LNHNV and CDR2 YYDKDF (reference sequence). With V trimmed by 2 bases and J by 2 bases, 3 bases remained unmatched. The CDR3 sequence is CATSRHRGGNQPQHF. Here the CDR3 DNA reads TGTGCCACCAGCAGACACAGGGGCGGCAATCAGCCCCAGCATTTT. The whole variable domain, remainder taken from reference TRBV15 and TRBJ1-5, is DAMVIQNPRYQVTQFGKPVTLSCSQTLNHNVMYWYQQKSSQAPKLLFHYYDKDFNNEADTPDNFQSRRPNTSFCFLDIRSPGLGDTAMYLCATSRHRGGNQPQHFGDGTRLSIL.

This clonotype was found a few times. V is TRBV7-2 and J is TRBJ2-1, with D perhaps matching TRBD2 (6 bases). This CDR3 contains 15 residues. V lost 1 base, J lost 2 bases, and 9 bases lay in between. Germline loops: CDR1 SGHTA, CDR2 FQGNSA. DNA of the CDR3: TGTGCCAGCAGCTTAGTTGGCGGGACCTACAATGAGCAGTTCTTC. It yields the protein CASSLVGGTYNEQFF.

The sample holds many counts of this clonotype. The chain uses TRBV28 and TRBJ1-2; tentative D call: TRBD1 (5 bases). Germline CDR1 reads MDHEN; CDR2 reads SYDVKM. This CDR3 spans 15 amino acids. V lost 5 bases and J lost 0, with 13 bases in between. The CDR3 protein is CASSPIQGANYGYTF. CDR3 sequence (DNA): TGTGCCAGCAGTCCCATTCAGGGAGCTAACTATGGCTACACCTTC.

This clonotype appeared many times. The chain combines TRBV29-1 with TRBJ2-2, with 11 bases lining up with TRBD1. The CDR3 extends over 16 amino acids. V lost 0 bases and J lost 4; bases outside the gene matches: 4. Per germline, CDR1 SQVTM and CDR2 ANQGSEA. The CDR3 sequence: CSVEDSGTGGTGELFF. For the CDR3, the DNA is TGCAGCGTTGAAGATTCCGGGACAGGGGGCACCGGGGAGCTGTTTTTT.

This clonotype was seen ten or more times. V gene TRBV5-1 combines with J gene TRBJ2-7, with TRBD1 matching over 7 bases. Germline loops: CDR1 SGHRS, CDR2 YFSETQ. The V gene end was trimmed by 4 bases and the J gene end by 2 bases; junction bases not matched to a gene: 3. The CDR3 contains 13 residues. CDR3 region: CASSGTVTYEQYF. CDR3 coding DNA: TGCGCCAGCAGCGGGACAGTTACCTACGAGCAGTACTTC.